The present T cell receptor (beta chain) was sequenced within a study of Graves' ophthalmopathy and Graves' hyperthyroidism. Findings of the study overall: Blood also held most thyroid clonotypes expanded above 0.001 frequency.

The authors amplified TCR beta CDR3 regions, and they did so from RNA transcripts for repertoire sequencing. HTBI primers were employed in first-round RT-PCR, then a second-round multiplex PCR followed. MiXCR was run by TCRdb on the multiplex PCR reads, yielding one entry per CDR3 protein. The data show 900,000 to 1,200,000 distinct CDR3 sequences, 35% to 40% seen once. Germline V gives CDR1 MGHRA, CDR2 YSYEKL. This CDR3 comprises 14 residues. J lost 7 bases, V lost 6 bases, and 10 bases had no gene match. Of note for this clonotype: Its target is not known.

The chain has TRBV4-1 and TRBJ2-5; 8 positions match TRBD1. Material for sequencing was peripheral blood or thyroid tissue (not recorded which). This clonotype was sampled from an adult man with Graves' hyperthyroidism. CDR3 coding DNA: TGCGCCAGCAGGAAACGGGAGACAGGGGTGACCCAGTACTTC. Translating gives CASRKRETGVTQYF.